Shown below are 7 T cell receptor beta chains from a single sample sequenced in a study of T cells in tuberculosis (dated by TCRdb to the late 2010s). PBMC were thawed, rested overnight, stained with GMM-loaded CD1B tetramer, a Live/Dead dye and anti-CD3, and then sorted on a FACS Aria II. C32 glucose monomycolate purified from Rhodococcus equi was loaded onto CD1B tetramers. The protocol used for the library was the immunoSEQ multiplex PCR assay. What TCRdb holds here is the immuneACCESS table cut down to in-frame rearrangements. Part of the clones is not present; checked against another copy, under half of the missing clones reflect an unresolved V gene, and the others are unexplained. Here the sample has 55,000 to 70,000 clones; about 76% occur a single time. Around 13% of the sample goes to the ten largest clones. Material: CD1b-GMM tetramer-negative cells sorted from PBMCs. The sample's cell subset or site label, in plain terms: T cells not binding CD1B-GMM tetramer, sorted from same donor. Receptors originate from an adult woman with latent tuberculosis.

This chain connects TRBV12-5 to TRBJ2-1; 7 bases align to TRBD2. J was trimmed by 10 bases and V by 7 bases; bases with no gene match: 13. The CDR3 totals 14 residues. The germline V gene encodes CDR1 LGHNT and CDR2 FRNRAP. Here the CDR3 DNA reads TGTGCTAGTGTTTGGCGGGAGCCCTTAGGGGAGCAGTTCTTC. This gives the protein CASVWREPLGEQFF.

V is TRBV7-9 and J is TRBJ2-7; 9 bases are shared with TRBD2. Germline CDR1 SEHNR, CDR2 FQNEAQ (reference sequence). Unmatched junction bases numbered 9, after V lost 5 bases and J lost 7 bases. This CDR3 has 14 amino acids. For the CDR3, the DNA is TGTGCCAGCAGCCCCCAGCGGGGGGCCATGGAGCAGTACTTC. Amino acid sequence: CASSPQRGAMEQYF.

The rearrangement links TRBV19 to TRBJ2-3; D is perhaps TRBD1 (5 bases). Germline V CDR1 and CDR2: LNHDA, SQIVND (reference sequence). Trimming shortened V by 4 bases and J by 3 bases, and 11 bases separated the two germline ends. The CDR3 length is 14 residues. For the CDR3, the DNA is TGTGCCAGTAGTAGGCTGGCAGGGACAGATACGCAGTATTTT. The encoded protein is CASSRLAGTDTQYF.

This clone has just one count. Relative to the germline gene, one junction end is altered; a read error may explain this. This CDR3 is also generated by other DNA sequences in the sample. The CDR3 DNA sequence: TGTGCCTGGAGCCGGGGGGGACAGTATAATTCCCCCCTCCACTTT. Its protein is CAWSRGGQYNSPLHF. The chain has TRBV30 and TRBJ1-6; 7 nucleotides match TRBD1. The CDR3 is made up of 15 amino acids. In germline, CDR1 is GTSNPN, CDR2 SVGIG (reference sequence).

There are a few counts of this clone. The V gene is TRBV10-2, the J gene TRBJ2-7; 7 bases match TRBD1. CDR1 WSHSY and CDR2 SAAADI come from the germline V gene. After removal of 0 bases from V and 4 bases from J, the junction contained 6 bases not matched to a gene. The CDR3 length is 15 residues. CDR3 sequence: CASSESNRGVYEQYF. DNA for the CDR3: TGCGCCAGCAGTGAGTCGAACAGGGGCGTATACGAGCAGTACTTC.

This sequence joins TRBV18 and TRBJ2-2, with 10 bases fitting TRBD1. Germline V gene lookup returns CDR1 KGHSH and CDR2 LQKENI. Trimming cost V 3 bases and J 6 bases; bases outside gene matches: 1. This CDR3 comprises 14 residues. CDR3 protein: CASSPGQGSGELFF. CDR3 nucleotide sequence: TGTGCCAGCTCACCGGGACAGGGGTCCGGGGAGCTGTTTTTT.

This clone was observed a handful of times. The chain is built from TRBV6-1 and TRBJ1-6; D perhaps matches TRBD1 (6 bases). Germline V gene lookup returns CDR1 MNHNS and CDR2 SASEGT. Trimming removed 6 bases from V and 10 bases from J, with 16 bases in between. The CDR3 length is 14 residues. The CDR3 loop reads CASRAGDRQSPLHF. DNA for the CDR3: TGTGCCAGCAGGGCAGGGGACCGCCAATCACCCCTCCACTTT.